This entry lists 20 T cell receptor beta chains sequenced from one sample in a study of cytomegalovirus exposure and HLA in healthy donors. Primers: 60 Vbeta forward and 13 Jbeta reverse. This table comes from immunoSEQ multiplex PCR, and its TCRdb copy is limited to in-frame clones, with some not included. The sample has about 150,000 clones, around 80% seen once. Sequencing was carried out using PBMCs. The receptor source for this set is a young man in good health and CMV-seropositive.

The chain has TRBV2 and TRBJ1-2; D call uncertain. Trimming shortened V by 3 bases and J by 5 bases, and 10 bases separated the two germline ends. The CDR3 runs to 13 residues. CDR1 SNHLY and CDR2 FYNNEI come from the germline V gene. The CDR3 loop reads CASSDGEAYGYTF. The DNA for the CDR3 is TGTGCCAGCAGTGACGGGGAGGCGTATGGCTACACCTTC.

J is TRBJ2-1 and V is TRBV29-1; a possible D gene is TRBD2 (5 bases). CDR1 is SQVTM and CDR2 is ANQGSEA in the germline V gene. This CDR3 region has 12 residues. V was pared by 8 bases and J by 8 bases, with 16 bases between. The CDR3 protein is CSPKRLDDEQFF. The CDR3 DNA reads as TGCAGCCCAAAGCGGCTGGACGATGAGCAGTTCTTC.

This clone was observed a handful of times. The chain recombines TRBV5-4 with TRBJ2-2; D possibly corresponds to TRBD1 (5 bases). CDR3 length: 16 residues. V lost 0 bases to trimming and J lost 4 bases, with 13 bases between them. Germline assignment: CDR1 SGHNT and CDR2 YYREEE (reference sequence). The CDR3 sequence: CASSLVAGRSTGELFF. The CDR3 DNA reads as TGTGCCAGCAGCTTGGTGGCAGGGCGTAGCACCGGGGAGCTGTTTTTT.

In this sample, this clone turned up a few times. The chain joins TRBV7-2 to TRBJ2-5; 8 nucleotides align to TRBD2. Per the germline V gene, CDR1 is SGHTA and CDR2 is FQGNSA. Trimming removed 4 bases from V and 11 bases from J; junction bases left unmatched: 12. The CDR3 has 14 residues. Here the CDR3 DNA reads TGTGCCAGCAGCTCAGAGCGGGAGATTAGGCAGCAGTACTTC. It specifies CASSSEREIRQQYF.

The chain couples TRBV4-2 to TRBJ1-1, with D tentatively TRBD1 (5 bases). Trimming stripped 1 base from V and 4 bases from J, with 10 bases between. The CDR3 loop spans 14 amino acids. In germline, CDR1 is LGHNA, CDR2 YNFKEQ. Here the CDR3 reads CASSQGERGTEAFF. The CDR3 region has the DNA TGTGCCAGCAGCCAAGGTGAAAGGGGCACTGAAGCTTTCTTT.

The chain carries TRBV21-1 and TRBJ2-6; no DNA check was done on the table's D call, TRBD1. TRBV21-1 is labeled a pseudogene. The CDR3 extends over 17 amino acids. In DNA form, the CDR3 reads TGTGCCAGCAGCAAAGGGGGACAAATCTCTGGGGCCAACGTCCTGACTTTC. This encodes CASSKGGQISGANVLTF.

This clone was counted between two and nine times. The chain couples TRBV11-2 to TRBJ2-7; D is perhaps TRBD1 (6 bases). With 4 bases removed from V and 6 bases from J, the gap between germline ends came to 13 bases. The germline CDR1 and CDR2 sequences are SGHAT and FQNNGV. CDR3 size: 13 residues. The CDR3 spells CASSSQGWGEQYF. As DNA, the CDR3 is TGTGCCAGCAGCTCACAGGGCTGGGGCGAGCAGTACTTC. The full variable domain, its missing parts supplied by reference TRBV11-2 and TRBJ2-7, is EAGVAQSPRYKIIEKRQSVAFWCNPISGHATLYWYQQILGQGPKLLIQFQNNGVVDDSQLPKDRFSAERLKGVDSTLKIQPAKLEDSAVYLCASSSQGWGEQYFGPGTRLTVT.

Concerning this clone itself: The germline gene is not matched at one end of the junction; a read error may be the cause. The chain links TRBV28 to TRBJ2-7; 8 nucleotides align to TRBD1. Looked up from germline, CDR1 is MDHEN and CDR2 is SYDVKM. The CDR3 runs 13 residues. The CDR3 spells CAGSSDRAKGQYF. In DNA, the CDR3 is TGTGCCGGCAGTTCGGACAGGGCGAAGGGGCAGTACTTC.

Notes on this clone: This same CDR3 is encoded by further DNA sequences in the sample. The V and J genes are TRBV28 and TRBJ1-4, with 10 bases matching TRBD1. The CDR3 has 16 residues. J lost 2 bases, V lost 5 bases, and 5 bases had no gene match. Germline CDR1 and CDR2: MDHEN and SYDVKM. The CDR3 nucleotides read TGTGCCAGCAGTCCCCGACAGGGGGCGACTAATGAAAAACTGTTTTTT. It codes for CASSPRQGATNEKLFF. Complete variable domain (other parts from reference TRBV28 and TRBJ1-4): DVKVTQSSRYLVKRTGEKVFLECVQDMDHENMFWYRQDPGLGLRLIYFSYDVKMKEKGDIPEGYSVSREKKERFSLILESASTNQTSMYLCASSPRQGATNEKLFFGSGTQLSVL.

This clone was observed a handful of times. The V call is TRBV7-8, the J call TRBJ2-7; 10 positions match TRBD2. V lost 1 base, J lost 3 bases, and 3 bases stayed unmatched. Per the germline V gene, CDR1 is SGHVS and CDR2 is FQNEAQ. This CDR3 is built from 15 residues. CDR3 nucleotides: TGTGCCAGCAGCTTAGAAGCTAGCGGGAGCTACGAGCAGTACTTC. Its protein is CASSLEASGSYEQYF. The full variable domain, rest sourced from reference TRBV7-8 and TRBJ2-7, is GAGVSQSPRYKVAKRGQDVALRCDPISGHVSLFWYQQALGQGPEFLTYFQNEAQLDKSGLPSDRFFAERPEGSVSTLKIQRTQQEDSAVYLCASSLEASGSYEQYFGPGTRLTVT.

This clone was found a few times. This chain joins TRBV7-8 and TRBJ1-1, with TRBD1 as a possible D gene (6 bases). The length of the CDR3 is 15 residues. V lost 1 base, J lost 2 bases, and 11 bases lay in between. Germline V gene lookup returns CDR1 SGHVS and CDR2 FQNEAQ. The CDR3 DNA reads as TGTGCCAGCAGCTTAGATGCACAGGGAAACACTGAAGCTTTCTTT. Amino acid sequence: CASSLDAQGNTEAFF.

This clone has a single count. CDR3 DNA sequence: TGTGCCAGCAGTTCTGTGGGGCAGGGGGCGCGCGAGCAGTTCTTC. It specifies CASSSVGQGAREQFF. The gene calls are TRBV28 and TRBJ2-1, with 8 bases lining up with TRBD1. The CDR3 runs to 15 residues. The germline gives CDR1 MDHEN, CDR2 SYDVKM. Unmatched junction bases numbered 12, after V lost 4 bases and J lost 10 bases.

The sample holds one count of this clone. This chain's CDR3 is CASSNRGETQYF. CDR3 DNA: TGCGCCAGCAGTAACCGGGGGGAGACCCAGTACTTC. The V gene is TRBV5-1, the J gene TRBJ2-5; possible D gene TRBD2, 6 bases. The ends were cut back, 5 bases at V and 5 bases at J, with 10 bases in the middle. CDR3 length: 12 residues. The germline CDR1 and CDR2 sequences are SGHRS and YFSETQ.

The chain couples TRBV18 to TRBJ2-2, with D maybe TRBD2 (6 bases). Germline CDR1 is KGHSH and CDR2 is LQKENI. The CDR3 is 17 amino acids. V was trimmed by 5 bases and J by 5 bases, leaving 21 bases between them. The CDR3, as DNA: TGTGCCAGCTCAGGAGGTCTTCGCGGGGAAGGGACCGGGGAGCTGTTTTTT. Its translation: CASSGGLRGEGTGELFF.

The V gene is TRBV7-2, the J gene TRBJ2-7; D uncertain. Germline V gives CDR1 SGHTA, CDR2 FQGNSA. The V gene lost 4 bases and the J gene lost 3 bases, with 10 bases spanning the gap. The CDR3 contains 13 residues. CDR3 loop: CASSSTPFYEQYF. In DNA form, the CDR3 reads TGTGCCAGCAGCTCAACACCTTTCTACGAGCAGTACTTC.

This clone was found a few times. This chain joins TRBV19 and TRBJ2-7; tentative D call: TRBD2 (6 bases). CDR3 length: 15 residues. Germline V CDR1 and CDR2: LNHDA, SQIVND (reference sequence). The V and J ends lost 3 bases and 6 bases respectively, with 18 bases between them. The CDR3 protein is CASSMAGLYPGEQYF. CDR3 DNA: TGTGCCAGTAGTATGGCGGGACTTTATCCTGGCGAGCAGTACTTC.

The genes are TRBV6-1 and TRBJ2-7; 7 bases align to TRBD2. This CDR3 comprises 17 residues. Germline lookup yields CDR1 MNHNS and CDR2 SASEGT. The junction had 8 bases not matched to a gene; V was cut back by 0 bases and J by 0 bases. CDR3 coding DNA: TGTGCCAGCAGTGAAGCAGCCCCCCCGGGAGGCTCCTACGAGCAGTACTTC. Translation gives CASSEAAPPGGSYEQYF.

Remarks on this clone: The junction shows a germline mismatch at one end, possibly a read error. This chain joins TRBV7-7 and TRBJ2-2, with 8 positions matching TRBD1. Germline V gene lookup returns CDR1 SSHAT and CDR2 FNYEAQ (reference sequence). The CDR3 contains 15 residues. CDR3 protein: CASSTGGAGTGELFF. CDR3 DNA: TGTGCTAGCAGCACAGGGGGAGCGGGCACCGGGGAGCTGTTTTTT.

This clone appeared a few times. CDR3 DNA: TGTGCCAGCAGCTTGGGGGGACCGGTCCAAGAGACCCAGTACTTC. It translates to CASSLGGPVQETQYF. The J gene is TRBJ2-5, the V gene TRBV7-2; D might be TRBD2 (6 bases). CDR3 length equals 15 residues. V was pared by 3 bases and J by 1 base, with 12 bases between. CDR1 is SGHTA, CDR2 FQGNSA, per germline.

This clone has a single count. The chain joins TRBV7-6 to TRBJ2-7, with D possibly TRBD1 on 6 matching bases. CDR1 is SGHVS and CDR2 is FNYEAQ in the germline V gene. The CDR3 has 15 amino acids. V was shortened by 2 bases and J by 1 base, with 12 bases between the two germline ends. CDR3: CASSLLDSGSYEQYF. CDR3 DNA sequence: TGTGCCAGCAGCTTACTGGACAGTGGGTCCTACGAGCAGTACTTC.